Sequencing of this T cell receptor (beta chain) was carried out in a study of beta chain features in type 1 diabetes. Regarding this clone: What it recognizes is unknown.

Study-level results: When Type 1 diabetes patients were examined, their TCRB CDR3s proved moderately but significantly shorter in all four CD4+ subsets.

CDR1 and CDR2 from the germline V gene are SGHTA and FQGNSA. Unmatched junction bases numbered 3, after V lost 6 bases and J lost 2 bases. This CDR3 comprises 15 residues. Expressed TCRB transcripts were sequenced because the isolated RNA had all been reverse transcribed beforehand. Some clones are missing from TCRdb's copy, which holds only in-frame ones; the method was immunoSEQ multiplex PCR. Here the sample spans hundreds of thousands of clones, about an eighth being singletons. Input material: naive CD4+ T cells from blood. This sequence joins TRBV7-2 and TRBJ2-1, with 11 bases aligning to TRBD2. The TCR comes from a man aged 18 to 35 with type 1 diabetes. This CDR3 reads CASRVSGGAYNEQFF. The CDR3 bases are TGTGCCAGCAGGGTTAGCGGGGGGGCCTACAATGAGCAGTTCTTC.